This section outlines one TCR beta chain sequence together with its context. Its antigen is not known. The CDR3 extends over 14 amino acids. CDR1 is DFQATT and CDR2 is SNEGSKA in the germline V gene (reference sequence). This specimen comes from a study of CXCR3-negative and CXCR3-positive naive CD8 T cells. General study findings and limits: Naive CXCR3-positive and CXCR3-negative cells shared TRBV-TRBJ usage; memory cells diverged. Comparably high diversity marked both naive subsets, whereas memory CD8+ cells had much lower diversity. After cryopreservation, CXCR3 expression dropped partially; most assays used fresh PBMCs.

The study made its TRB cDNA libraries by 5' RACE, adding UMI labels. TCRdb re-called the 5' RACE reads and gives one entry per CDR3 protein, without DNA. This specimen shows around 96,000 distinct CDR3 sequences; the ten leading clones hold over 1.5%. Sequenced sample: naive CXCR3- CD8+ T cells from blood. This sample's subset: CD45RO-CCR7+CD27+CD95- naive CD8+ T cells lacking CXCR3 (TNR3-). The J gene is TRBJ2-3, the V gene TRBV20-1. This clonotype was sampled from a human donor in good health. Some clones in this sample may be carry-over from other donors' samples. The CDR3 sequence is CSARDVAGTDTQYF.